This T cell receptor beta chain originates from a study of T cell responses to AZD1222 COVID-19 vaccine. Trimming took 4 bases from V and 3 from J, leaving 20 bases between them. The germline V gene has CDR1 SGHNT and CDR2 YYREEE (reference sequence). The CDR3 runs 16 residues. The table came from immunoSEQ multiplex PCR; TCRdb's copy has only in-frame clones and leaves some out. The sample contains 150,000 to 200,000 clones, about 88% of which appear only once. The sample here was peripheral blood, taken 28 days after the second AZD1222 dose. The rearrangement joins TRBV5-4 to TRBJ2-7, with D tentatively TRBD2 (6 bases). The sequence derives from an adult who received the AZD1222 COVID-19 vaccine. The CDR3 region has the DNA TGTGCCAGCAGCCCCCGGCCCGGGGGAGGTGACTACGAGCAGTACTTC. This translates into CASSPRPGGGDYEQYF.